This T cell receptor (beta chain) was retrieved from a study of blood T cell repertoires in COVID-19. Overall study context: Samples of COVID-19 (acute and convalescent) were obtained from the United States, Italy and Spain. PBMCs, B-cell-depleted T cells, or T cells were the source of the cDNA or gDNA that made up the material.

CDR1 SGHTA and CDR2 FQGNSA come from the germline V gene. With 1 base removed from V and 9 bases from J, the gap between germline ends came to 7 bases. The CDR3 has 12 residues. This clone was seen a single time. Participant age was roughly 18 to 95 years, and participants resided in 24 US areas. Original processing notes: Reference gene primer amplification gave estimated nucleated cell counts. Data came from immunoSEQ multiplex PCR; TCRdb stores just in-frame clones and leaves some out. V and J calls and clone size are copied from that table; D and trimming were computed from the DNA. The sample holds around 300,000 clones, 90% seen once.

The sequence derives from a woman between 18 and 29 years old with acute COVID-19. Source material: PBMCs or T cells enriched from blood (not recorded which). This chain links TRBV7-2 with TRBJ2-1; D perhaps matches TRBD2 (5 bases). CDR3 amino acids: CASSLVGVEQFF. CDR3 in DNA: TGTGCCAGCAGCTTAGTCGGGGTTGAGCAGTTCTTC.